This TCR beta chain emerged from a study of T-cell memory formation after mild COVID-19. General study findings and limits: Largely, contracting CD4+ clones fell within CM and EM, and contracting CD8+ clones within EMRA. Contracting clones from day 15 to 85 showed balanced CD4/CD8; later expanders favored CD4+.

This clonotype was counted between two and nine times. Its antigen is as yet unknown. The CDR3 consists of 14 residues. Per germline, CDR1 SNHLY and CDR2 FYNNEI. The V gene lost 2 bases and the J gene lost 4 bases, with 10 bases spanning the gap. 5'RACE primed at constant segments yielded TCR alpha and TCR beta cDNA libraries bearing sample barcodes and UMIs. Using its own MiXCR run on the 5' RACE reads, TCRdb lists one record per CDR3 protein. The profile covers about 350,000 distinct CDR3 sequences, with 12% to 15% appearing a single time and 20% to 25% taken by the ten largest. The clonotype comes from a man aged 18-30 years who had mild COVID-19 (a few samples of this study predate the infection). Cell type and time point are not known. Sequenced material: PBMCs or a T cell subset sorted from them (not recorded which). The chain is built from TRBV2 and TRBJ2-3; tentatively, D is TRBD1 (5 bases). DNA of the CDR3: TGTGCCAGCAGTGAAACCCCAGGGCCAGATACGCAGTATTTT. It specifies CASSETPGPDTQYF. Supplemented by reference TRBV2 and TRBJ2-3, the full variable domain reads EPEVTQTPSHQVTQMGQEVILRCVPISNHLYFYWYRQILGQKVEFLVSFYNNEISEKSEIFDDQFSVERPDGSNFTLKIRSTKLEDSAMYFCASSETPGPDTQYFGPGTRLTVL.